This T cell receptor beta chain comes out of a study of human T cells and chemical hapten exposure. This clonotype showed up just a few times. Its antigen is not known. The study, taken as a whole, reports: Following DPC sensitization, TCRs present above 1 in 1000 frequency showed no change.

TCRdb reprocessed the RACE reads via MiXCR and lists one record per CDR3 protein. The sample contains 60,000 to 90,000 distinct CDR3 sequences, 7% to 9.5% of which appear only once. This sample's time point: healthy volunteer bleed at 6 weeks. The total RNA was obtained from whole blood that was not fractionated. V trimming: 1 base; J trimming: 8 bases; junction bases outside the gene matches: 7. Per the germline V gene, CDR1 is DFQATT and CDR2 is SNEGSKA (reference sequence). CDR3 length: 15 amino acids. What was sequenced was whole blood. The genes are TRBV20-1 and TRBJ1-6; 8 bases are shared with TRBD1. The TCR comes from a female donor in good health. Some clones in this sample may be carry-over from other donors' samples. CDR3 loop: CSARVAGGRDSPLHF. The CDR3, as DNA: TGCAGTGCTAGAGTGGCAGGGGGCCGGGATTCACCCCTCCACTTT.